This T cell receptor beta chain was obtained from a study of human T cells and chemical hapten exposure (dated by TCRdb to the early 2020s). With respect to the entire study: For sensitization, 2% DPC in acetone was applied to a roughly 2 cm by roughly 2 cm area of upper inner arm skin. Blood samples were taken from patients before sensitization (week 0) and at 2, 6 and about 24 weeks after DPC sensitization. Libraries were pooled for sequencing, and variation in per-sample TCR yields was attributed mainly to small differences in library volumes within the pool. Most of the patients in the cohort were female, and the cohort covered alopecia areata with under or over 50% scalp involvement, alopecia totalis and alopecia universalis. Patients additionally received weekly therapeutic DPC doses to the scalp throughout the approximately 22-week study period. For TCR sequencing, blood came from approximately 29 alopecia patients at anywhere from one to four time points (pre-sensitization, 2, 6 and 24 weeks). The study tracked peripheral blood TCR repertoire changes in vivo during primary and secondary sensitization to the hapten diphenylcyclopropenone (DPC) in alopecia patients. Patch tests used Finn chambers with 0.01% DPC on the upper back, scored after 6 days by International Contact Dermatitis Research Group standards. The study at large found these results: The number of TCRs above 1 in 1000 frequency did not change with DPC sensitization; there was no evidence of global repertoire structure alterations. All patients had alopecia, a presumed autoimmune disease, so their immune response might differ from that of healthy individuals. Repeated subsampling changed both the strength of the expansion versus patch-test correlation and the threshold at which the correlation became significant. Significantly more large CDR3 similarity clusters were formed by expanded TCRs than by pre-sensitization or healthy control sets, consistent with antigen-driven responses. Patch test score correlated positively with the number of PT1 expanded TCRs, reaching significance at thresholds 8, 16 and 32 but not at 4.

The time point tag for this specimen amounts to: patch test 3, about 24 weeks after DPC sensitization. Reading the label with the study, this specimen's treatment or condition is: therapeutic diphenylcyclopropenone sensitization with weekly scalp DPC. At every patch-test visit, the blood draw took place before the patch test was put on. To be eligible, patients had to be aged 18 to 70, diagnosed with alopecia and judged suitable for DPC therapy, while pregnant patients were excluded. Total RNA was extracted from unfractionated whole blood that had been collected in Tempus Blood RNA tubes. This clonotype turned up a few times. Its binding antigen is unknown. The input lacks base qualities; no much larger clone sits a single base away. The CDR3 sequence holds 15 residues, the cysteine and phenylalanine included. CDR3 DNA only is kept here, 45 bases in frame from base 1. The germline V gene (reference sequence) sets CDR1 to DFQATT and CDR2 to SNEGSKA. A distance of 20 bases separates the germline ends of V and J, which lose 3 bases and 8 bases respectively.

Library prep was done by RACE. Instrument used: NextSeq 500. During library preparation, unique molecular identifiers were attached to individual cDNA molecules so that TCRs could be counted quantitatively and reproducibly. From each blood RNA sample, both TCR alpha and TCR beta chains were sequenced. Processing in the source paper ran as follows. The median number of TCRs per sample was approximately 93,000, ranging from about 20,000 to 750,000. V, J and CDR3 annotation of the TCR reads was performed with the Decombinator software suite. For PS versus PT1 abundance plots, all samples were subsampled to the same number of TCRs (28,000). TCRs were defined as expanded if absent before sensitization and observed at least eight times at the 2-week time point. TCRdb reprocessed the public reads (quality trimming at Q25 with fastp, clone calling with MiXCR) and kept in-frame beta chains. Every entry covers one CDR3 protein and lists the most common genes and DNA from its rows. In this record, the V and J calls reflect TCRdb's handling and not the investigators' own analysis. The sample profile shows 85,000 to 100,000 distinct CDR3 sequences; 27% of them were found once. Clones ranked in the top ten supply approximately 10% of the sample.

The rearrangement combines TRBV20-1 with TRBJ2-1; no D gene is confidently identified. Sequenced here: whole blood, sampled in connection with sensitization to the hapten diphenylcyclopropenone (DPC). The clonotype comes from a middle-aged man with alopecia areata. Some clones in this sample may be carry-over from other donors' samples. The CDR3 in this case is CSASSPNSRRDEQFF. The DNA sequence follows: TGCAGTGCTAGCAGCCCAAATTCGCGCCGGGATGAGCAGTTCTTC.